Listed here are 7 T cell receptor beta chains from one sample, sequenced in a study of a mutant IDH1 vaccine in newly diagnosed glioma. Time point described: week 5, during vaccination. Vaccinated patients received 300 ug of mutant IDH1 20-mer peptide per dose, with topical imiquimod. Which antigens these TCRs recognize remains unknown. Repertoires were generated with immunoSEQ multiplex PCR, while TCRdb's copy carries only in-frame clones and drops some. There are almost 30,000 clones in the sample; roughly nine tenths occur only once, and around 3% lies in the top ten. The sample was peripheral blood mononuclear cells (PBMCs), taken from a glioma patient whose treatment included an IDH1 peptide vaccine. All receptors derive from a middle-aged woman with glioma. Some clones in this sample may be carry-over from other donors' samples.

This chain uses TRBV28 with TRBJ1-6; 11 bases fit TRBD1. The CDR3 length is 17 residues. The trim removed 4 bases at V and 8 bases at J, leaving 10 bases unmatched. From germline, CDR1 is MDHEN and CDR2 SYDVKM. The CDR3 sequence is CASSSPPWTGGYSPLHF. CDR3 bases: TGTGCCAGCAGTTCCCCGCCGTGGACAGGGGGCTATTCACCCCTCCACTTT.

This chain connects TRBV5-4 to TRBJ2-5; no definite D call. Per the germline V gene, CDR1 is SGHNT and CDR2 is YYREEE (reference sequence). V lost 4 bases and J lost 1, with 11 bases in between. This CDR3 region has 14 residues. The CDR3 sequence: CASSVKGPQETQYF. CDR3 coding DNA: TGTGCCAGCAGCGTGAAGGGCCCCCAAGAGACCCAGTACTTC.

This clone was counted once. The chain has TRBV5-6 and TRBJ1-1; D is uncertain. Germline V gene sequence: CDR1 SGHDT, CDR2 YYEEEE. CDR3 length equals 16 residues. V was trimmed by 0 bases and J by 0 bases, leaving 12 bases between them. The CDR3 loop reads CASSLVIGSVNTEAFF. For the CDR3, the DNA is TGTGCCAGCAGCTTGGTAATAGGCTCGGTGAACACTGAAGCTTTCTTT.

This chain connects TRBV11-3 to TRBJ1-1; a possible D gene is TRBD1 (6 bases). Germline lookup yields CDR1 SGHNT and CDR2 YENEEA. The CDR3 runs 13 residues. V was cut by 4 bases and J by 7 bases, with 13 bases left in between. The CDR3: CASSSNRVGEAFF. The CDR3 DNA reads TGTGCCAGCAGCTCAAACAGGGTGGGTGAAGCTTTCTTT.

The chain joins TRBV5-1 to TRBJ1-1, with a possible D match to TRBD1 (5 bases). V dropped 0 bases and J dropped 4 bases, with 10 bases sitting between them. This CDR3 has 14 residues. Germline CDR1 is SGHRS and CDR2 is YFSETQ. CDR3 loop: CASSLARDATEAFF. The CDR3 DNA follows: TGCGCCAGCAGCTTGGCCCGGGACGCCACTGAAGCTTTCTTT. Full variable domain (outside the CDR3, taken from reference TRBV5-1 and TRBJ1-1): KAGVTQTPRYLIKTRGQQVTLSCSPISGHRSVSWYQQTPGQGLQFLFEYFSETQRNKGNFPGRFSGRQFSNSRSEMNVSTLELGDSALYLCASSLARDATEAFFGQGTRLTVV.

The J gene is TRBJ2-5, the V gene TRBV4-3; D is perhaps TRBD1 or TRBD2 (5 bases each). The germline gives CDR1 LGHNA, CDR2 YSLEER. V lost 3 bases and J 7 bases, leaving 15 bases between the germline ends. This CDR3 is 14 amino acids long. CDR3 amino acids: CASSQGEGPATQYF. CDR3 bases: TGCGCCAGCAGCCAGGGGGAAGGGCCGGCGACCCAGTACTTC.

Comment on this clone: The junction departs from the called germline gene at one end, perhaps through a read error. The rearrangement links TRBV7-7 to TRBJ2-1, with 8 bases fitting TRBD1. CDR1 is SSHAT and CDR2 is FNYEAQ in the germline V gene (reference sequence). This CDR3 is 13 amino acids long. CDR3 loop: CASSLQGVQEQFF. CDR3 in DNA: TGTGCTAGCAGCTTACAGGGGGTGCAAGAGCAGTTCTTC. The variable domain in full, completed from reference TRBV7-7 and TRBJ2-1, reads GAGVSQSPRYKVTKRGQDVTLRCDPISSHATLYWYQQALGQGPEFLTYFNYEAQPDKSGLPSDRFSAERPEGSISTLTIQRTEQRDSAMYRCASSLQGVQEQFFGPGTRLTVL.